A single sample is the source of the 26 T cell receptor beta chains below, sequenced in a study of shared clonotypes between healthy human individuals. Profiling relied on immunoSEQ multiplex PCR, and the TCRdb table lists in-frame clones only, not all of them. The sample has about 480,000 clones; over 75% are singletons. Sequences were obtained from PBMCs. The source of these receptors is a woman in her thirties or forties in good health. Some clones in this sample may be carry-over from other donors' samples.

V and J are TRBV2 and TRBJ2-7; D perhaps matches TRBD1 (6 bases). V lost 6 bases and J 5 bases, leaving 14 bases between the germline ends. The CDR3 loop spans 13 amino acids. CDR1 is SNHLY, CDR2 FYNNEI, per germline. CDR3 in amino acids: CASSETGYDEQYF. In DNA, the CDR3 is TGTGCCAGCAGCGAAACAGGGTACGACGAGCAGTACTTC.

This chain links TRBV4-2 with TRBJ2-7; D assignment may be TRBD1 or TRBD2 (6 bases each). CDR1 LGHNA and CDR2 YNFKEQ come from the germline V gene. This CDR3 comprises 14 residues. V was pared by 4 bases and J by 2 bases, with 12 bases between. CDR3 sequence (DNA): TGTGCCAGCAGCCTCCCGGGGGCCACCTACGAGCAGTACTTC. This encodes CASSLPGATYEQYF.

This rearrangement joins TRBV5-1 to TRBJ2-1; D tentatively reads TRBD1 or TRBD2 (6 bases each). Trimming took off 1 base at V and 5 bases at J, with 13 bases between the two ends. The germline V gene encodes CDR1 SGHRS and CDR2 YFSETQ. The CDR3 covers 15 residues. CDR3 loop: CASSLLGGADNEQFF. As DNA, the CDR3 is TGCGCCAGCAGCTTGCTGGGGGGCGCCGACAATGAGCAGTTCTTC.

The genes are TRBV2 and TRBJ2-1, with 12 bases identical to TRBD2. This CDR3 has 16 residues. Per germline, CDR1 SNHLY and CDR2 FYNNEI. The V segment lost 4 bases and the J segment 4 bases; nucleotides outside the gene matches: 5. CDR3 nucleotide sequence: TGTGCCAGCAGTGCAAGACTAGCGGGAGCGTACAATGAGCAGTTCTTC. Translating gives CASSARLAGAYNEQFF.

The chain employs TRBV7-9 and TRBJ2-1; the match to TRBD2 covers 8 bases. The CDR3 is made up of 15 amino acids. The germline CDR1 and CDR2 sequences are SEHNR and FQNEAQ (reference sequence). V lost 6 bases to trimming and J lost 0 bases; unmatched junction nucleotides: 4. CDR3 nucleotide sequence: TGTGCCAGCAGTACCGGGACTAGCTCCTACAATGAGCAGTTCTTC. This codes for CASSTGTSSYNEQFF.

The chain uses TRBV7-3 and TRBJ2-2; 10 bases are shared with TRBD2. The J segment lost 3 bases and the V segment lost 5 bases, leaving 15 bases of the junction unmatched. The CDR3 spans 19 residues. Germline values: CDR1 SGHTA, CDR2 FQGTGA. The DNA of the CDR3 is TGTGCCAGCAGCCCCCGGGGGCCTAGCGGGAGTGGGGACACCGGGGAGCTGTTTTTT. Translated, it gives CASSPRGPSGSGDTGELFF. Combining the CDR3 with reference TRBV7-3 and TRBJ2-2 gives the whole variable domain GAGVSQTPSNKVTEKGKYVELRCDPISGHTALYWYRQSLGQGPEFLIYFQGTGAADDSGLPNDRFFAVRPEGSVSTLKIQRTERGDSAVYLCASSPRGPSGSGDTGELFFGEGSRLTVL.

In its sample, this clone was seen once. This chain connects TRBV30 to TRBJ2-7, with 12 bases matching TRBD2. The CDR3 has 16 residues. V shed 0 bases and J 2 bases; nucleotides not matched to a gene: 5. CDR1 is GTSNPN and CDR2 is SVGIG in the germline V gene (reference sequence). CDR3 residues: CAWSVLAGGLTYEQYF. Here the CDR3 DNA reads TGTGCCTGGAGTGTACTAGCGGGAGGTCTGACCTACGAGCAGTACTTC.

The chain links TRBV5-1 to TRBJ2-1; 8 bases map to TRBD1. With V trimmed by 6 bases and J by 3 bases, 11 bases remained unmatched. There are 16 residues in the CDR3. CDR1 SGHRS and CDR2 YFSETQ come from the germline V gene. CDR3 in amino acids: CASTPNGQGGYNEQFF. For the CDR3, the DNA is TGCGCCAGCACACCCAACGGACAGGGAGGCTACAATGAGCAGTTCTTC. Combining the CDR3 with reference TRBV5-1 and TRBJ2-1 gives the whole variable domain KAGVTQTPRYLIKTRGQQVTLSCSPISGHRSVSWYQQTPGQGLQFLFEYFSETQRNKGNFPGRFSGRQFSNSRSEMNVSTLELGDSALYLCASTPNGQGGYNEQFFGPGTRLTVL.

CDR3 sequence reads: CASSYERLGPYEQYF. CDR3 coding DNA: TGTGCCAGCAGTTACGAGAGACTAGGCCCCTACGAGCAGTACTTC. The genes are TRBV6-5 and TRBJ2-7; a possible D gene is TRBD2 (6 bases). This CDR3 contains 15 residues. Trimming removed 2 bases from V and 2 bases from J, with 13 bases in between. The V gene's germline CDR1 is MNHEY and CDR2 SVGAGI.

CDR3 sequence: CASSVSPSGTSGSNEQFF. CDR3 DNA sequence: TGTGCCAGCAGCGTATCACCCTCCGGGACTAGCGGGAGCAATGAGCAGTTCTTC. The chain links TRBV9 to TRBJ2-1; 14 positions agree with TRBD2. J gave up 6 bases and V 1 base, and 9 bases lay outside the gene matches. The CDR3 spans 18 residues. Germline CDR1 reads SGDLS; CDR2 reads YYNGEE.

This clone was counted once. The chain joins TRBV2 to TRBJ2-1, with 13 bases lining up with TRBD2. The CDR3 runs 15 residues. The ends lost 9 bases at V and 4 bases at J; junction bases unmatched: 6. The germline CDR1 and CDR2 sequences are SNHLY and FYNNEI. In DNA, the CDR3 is TGTGCCAGTGGGACTAGCGGGATTCGGTACAATGAGCAGTTCTTC. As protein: CASGTSGIRYNEQFF.

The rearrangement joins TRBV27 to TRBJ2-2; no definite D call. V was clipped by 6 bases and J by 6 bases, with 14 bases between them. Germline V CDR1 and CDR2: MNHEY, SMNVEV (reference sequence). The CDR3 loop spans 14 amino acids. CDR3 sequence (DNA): TGTGCCAGCAGCGCCCTCGTTCCGGCCGGGGAGCTGTTTTTT. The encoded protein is CASSALVPAGELFF.

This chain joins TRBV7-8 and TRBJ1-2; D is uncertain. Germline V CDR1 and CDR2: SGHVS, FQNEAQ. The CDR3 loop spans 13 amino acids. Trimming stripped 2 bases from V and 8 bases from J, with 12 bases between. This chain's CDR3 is CASSLLTAAGYTF. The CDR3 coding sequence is TGTGCCAGCAGCTTACTCACCGCCGCGGGCTACACCTTC.

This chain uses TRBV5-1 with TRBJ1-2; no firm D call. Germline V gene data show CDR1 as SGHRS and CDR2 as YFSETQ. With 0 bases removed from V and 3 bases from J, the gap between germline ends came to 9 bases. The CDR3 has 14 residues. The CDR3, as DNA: TGCGCCAGCAGCTTGGAACCTGGGGACTATGGCTACACCTTC. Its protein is CASSLEPGDYGYTF.

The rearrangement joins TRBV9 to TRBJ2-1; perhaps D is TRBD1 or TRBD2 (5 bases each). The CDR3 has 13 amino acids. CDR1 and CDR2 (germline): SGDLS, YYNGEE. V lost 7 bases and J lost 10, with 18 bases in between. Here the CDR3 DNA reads TGTGCCAGCGGTGCGATGGGGACCCGGGAGCAGTTCTTC. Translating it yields CASGAMGTREQFF.

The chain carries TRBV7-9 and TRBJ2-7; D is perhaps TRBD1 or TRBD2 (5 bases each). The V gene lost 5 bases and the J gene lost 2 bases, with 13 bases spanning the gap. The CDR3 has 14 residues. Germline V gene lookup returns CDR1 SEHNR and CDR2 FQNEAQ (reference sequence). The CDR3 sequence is CASSHLGDPYEQYF. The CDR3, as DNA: TGTGCCAGCAGCCACCTAGGGGACCCCTACGAGCAGTACTTC.

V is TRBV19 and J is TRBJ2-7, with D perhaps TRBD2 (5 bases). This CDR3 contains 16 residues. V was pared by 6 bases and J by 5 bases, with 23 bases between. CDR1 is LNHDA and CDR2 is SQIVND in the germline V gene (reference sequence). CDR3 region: CASSPILIRDWNEQYF. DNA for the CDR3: TGTGCCAGTAGCCCGATTTTAATACGGGATTGGAACGAGCAGTACTTC.

The DNA of the CDR3 is TGTGCCAGCAGCTTCAAGGATACGCAGTATTTT. Its protein is CASSFKDTQYF. The J gene is TRBJ2-3, the V gene TRBV7-9; D gene uncertain. CDR3 length: 11 residues. Germline CDR1 and CDR2: SEHNR and FQNEAQ (reference sequence). The V and J ends lost 3 bases and 6 bases respectively, with 4 bases between them. Supplemented by reference TRBV7-9 and TRBJ2-3, the full variable domain reads DTGVSQNPRHKITKRGQNVTFRCDPISEHNRLYWYRQTLGQGPEFLTYFQNEAQLEKSRLLSDRFSAERPKGSFSTLEIQRTEQGDSAMYLCASSFKDTQYFGPGTRLTVL.

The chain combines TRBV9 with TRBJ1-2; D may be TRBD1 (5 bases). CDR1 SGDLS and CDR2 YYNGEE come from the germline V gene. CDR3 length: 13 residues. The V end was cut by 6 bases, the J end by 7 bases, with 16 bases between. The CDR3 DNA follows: TGTGCCAGCAACGCCGGGGGAGGGTCTGGCTACACCTTC. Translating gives CASNAGGGSGYTF.

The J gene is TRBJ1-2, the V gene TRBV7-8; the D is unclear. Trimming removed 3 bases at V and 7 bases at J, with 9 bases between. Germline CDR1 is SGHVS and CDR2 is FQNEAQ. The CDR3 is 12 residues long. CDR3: CASSFLASGYTF. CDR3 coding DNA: TGTGCCAGCAGCTTCCTGGCGTCTGGCTACACCTTC. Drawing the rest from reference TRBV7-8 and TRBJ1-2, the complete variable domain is GAGVSQSPRYKVAKRGQDVALRCDPISGHVSLFWYQQALGQGPEFLTYFQNEAQLDKSGLPSDRFFAERPEGSVSTLKIQRTQQEDSAVYLCASSFLASGYTFGSGTRLTVV.

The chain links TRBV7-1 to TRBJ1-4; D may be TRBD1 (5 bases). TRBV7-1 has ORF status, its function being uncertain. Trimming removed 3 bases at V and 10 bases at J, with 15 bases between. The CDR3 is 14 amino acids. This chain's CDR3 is CASSSGTKNGKLFF. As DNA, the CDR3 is TGTGCCAGCAGCTCCGGGACCAAAAACGGAAAACTGTTTTTT.

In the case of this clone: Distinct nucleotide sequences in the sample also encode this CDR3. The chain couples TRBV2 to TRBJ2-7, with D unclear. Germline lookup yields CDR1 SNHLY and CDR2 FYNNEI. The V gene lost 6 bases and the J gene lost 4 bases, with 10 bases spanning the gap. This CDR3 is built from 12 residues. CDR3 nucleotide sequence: TGTGCCAGCAGCGCTCAGGATTACGAGCAGTACTTC. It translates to CASSAQDYEQYF. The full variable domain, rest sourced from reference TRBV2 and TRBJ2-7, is EPEVTQTPSHQVTQMGQEVILRCVPISNHLYFYWYRQILGQKVEFLVSFYNNEISEKSEIFDDQFSVERPDGSNFTLKIRSTKLEDSAMYFCASSAQDYEQYFGPGTRLTVT.

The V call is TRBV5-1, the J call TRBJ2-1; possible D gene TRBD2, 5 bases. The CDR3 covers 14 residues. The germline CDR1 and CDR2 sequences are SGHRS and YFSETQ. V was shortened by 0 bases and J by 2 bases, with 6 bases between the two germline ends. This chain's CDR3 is CASSLGTAYNEQFF. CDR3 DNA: TGCGCCAGCAGCTTGGGGACTGCCTACAATGAGCAGTTCTTC.

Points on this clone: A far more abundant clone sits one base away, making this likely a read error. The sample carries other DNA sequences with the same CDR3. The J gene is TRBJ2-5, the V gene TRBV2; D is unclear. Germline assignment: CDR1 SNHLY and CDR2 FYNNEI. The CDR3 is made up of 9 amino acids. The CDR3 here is CASRETQYF. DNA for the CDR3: TGTGCAAGCAGGGAGACCCAGTACTTC.

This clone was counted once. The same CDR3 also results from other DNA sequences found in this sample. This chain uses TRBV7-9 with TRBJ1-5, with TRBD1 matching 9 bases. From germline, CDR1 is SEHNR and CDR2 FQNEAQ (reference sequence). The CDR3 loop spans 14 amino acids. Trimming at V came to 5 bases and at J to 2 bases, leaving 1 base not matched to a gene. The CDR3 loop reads CASSRTGGNQPQHF. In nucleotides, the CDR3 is TGTGCCAGCAGCAGGACAGGGGGCAATCAGCCCCAGCATTTT.

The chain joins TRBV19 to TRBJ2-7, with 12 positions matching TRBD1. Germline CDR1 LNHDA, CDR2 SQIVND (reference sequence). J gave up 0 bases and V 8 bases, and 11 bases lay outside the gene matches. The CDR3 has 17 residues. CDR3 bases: TGTGCCAGTCGCCGGGACAGGGGGCTTCCGAGCTCCTACGAGCAGTACTTC. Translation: CASRRDRGLPSSYEQYF.